Each of the 28 T cell receptor beta chains below was sequenced from the same sample in a study of spatial heterogeneity in lung cancer. Indicated time point: sample taken at primary tumor resection. Whole RNA, isolated from tumor, nontumor lung or frozen PBMC, was sequenced without prior sorting. TCRdb ran MiXCR on the 5' RACE reads and lists one entry per CDR3 protein. The profile shows over 10,000 distinct CDR3 sequences, 14% of them singletons. Source: PBMCs, taken at surgery. The receptors were sampled from a female donor with early-stage non-small cell lung cancer.

This clonotype is categorized as medium-sized. The chain combines TRBV14 with TRBJ2-3; no firm D call. Germline lookup yields CDR1 SGHDN and CDR2 FVKESK. The CDR3 runs to 15 residues. Between the trimmed V and J ends, which lost 7 bases and 3 bases, there was a span of 17 bases. CDR3 sequence: CASTPALEVTDTQYF. The CDR3 DNA is TGTGCCAGCACCCCGGCGCTAGAGGTAACAGATACGCAGTATTTT.

This chain joins TRBV24-1 and TRBJ2-7; D ambiguous. Germline-derived CDR1 and CDR2 are KGHDR and SFDVKD. The CDR3 covers 13 residues. The germline V and J ends were trimmed by 4 bases and 5 bases, with 11 bases remaining between them. The CDR3 sequence: CATSENAVHEQYF. The CDR3 coding sequence is TGTGCCACCAGTGAGAACGCTGTCCACGAGCAGTACTTC.

This clonotype was observed at least ten times. The chain uses TRBV7-8 and TRBJ2-5, with D perhaps being TRBD1 or TRBD2 (5 bases each). The germline gives CDR1 SGHVS, CDR2 FQNEAQ. The V and J ends lost 4 bases and 1 base respectively, with 16 bases between them. The length of the CDR3 is 16 residues. CDR3 sequence (DNA): TGTGCCAGCAGCTGGCTCACGAGGGGCCTCCAAGAGACCCAGTACTTC. Encoded protein: CASSWLTRGLQETQYF.

This clonotype appeared many times. CDR3 protein: CASSQGGARYQETQYF. CDR3 bases: TGTGCCAGCAGCCAAGGGGGCGCTCGGTACCAAGAGACCCAGTACTTC. The V and J genes are TRBV3-1 and TRBJ2-5; D is possibly TRBD1 (5 bases). CDR3 length equals 16 residues. V was shortened by 1 base and J by 0 bases, with 12 bases between the two germline ends. Germline-derived CDR1 and CDR2 are LGHDT and YNNKEL (reference sequence).

This clonotype occurred many times. The chain combines TRBV19 with TRBJ2-6; D might be TRBD1 or TRBD2, each matching 5 bases. Trimming pared 3 bases from V and 2 bases from J, leaving 8 bases between. The CDR3 loop spans 15 amino acids. Germline V gene sequence: CDR1 LNHDA, CDR2 SQIVND (reference sequence). The CDR3 protein is CASSIWGTGANVLTF. The DNA of the CDR3 is TGTGCCAGTAGTATTTGGGGGACTGGGGCCAACGTCCTGACTTTC.

This clonotype turned up a few times. The J gene is TRBJ1-1, the V gene TRBV30; TRBD1 might be the D (6 bases). The V gene lost 5 bases and the J gene lost 4 bases, with 8 bases spanning the gap. The V gene's germline CDR1 is GTSNPN and CDR2 SVGIG (reference sequence). The CDR3 contains 11 residues. CDR3 coding DNA: TGTGCCTGGGGACAGCTCACTGAAGCTTTCTTT. This sequence encodes CAWGQLTEAFF.

The J gene is TRBJ1-1, the V gene TRBV7-2; the match to TRBD1 covers 7 bases. Germline CDR1 SGHTA, CDR2 FQGNSA. Losses at the gene ends were 1 base for V and 5 bases for J; bases not matched to a gene: 10. The CDR3 sequence is 16 residues long. The CDR3 DNA is TGTGCCAGCAGCTTAGAGGGGGCGATCGGGGTTACTGAAGCTTTCTTT. Its protein product is CASSLEGAIGVTEAFF. The full variable domain, its missing parts supplied by reference TRBV7-2 and TRBJ1-1, is GAGVSQSPSNKVTEKGKDVELRCDPISGHTALYWYRQSLGQGLEFLIYFQGNSAPDKSGLPSDRFSAERTGGSVSTLTIQRTQQEDSAVYLCASSLEGAIGVTEAFFGQGTRLTVV.

This clonotype has at least ten counts. The chain uses TRBV27 and TRBJ2-2, with D possibly being TRBD1 (6 bases). V lost 2 bases and J 4 bases, leaving 14 bases between the germline ends. The germline gives CDR1 MNHEY, CDR2 SMNVEV (reference sequence). The CDR3 is 16 amino acids. This CDR3 is CASSLAGVETTGELFF. The CDR3 nucleotides are TGTGCCAGCAGTTTAGCAGGGGTGGAGACCACCGGGGAGCTGTTTTTT.

In its sample, this clonotype ranks as medium-sized. CDR3 loop: CSVAAAGAPLPDTQYF. DNA for the CDR3: TGCAGCGTCGCTGCCGCGGGAGCCCCTCTTCCAGATACGCAGTATTTT. This chain links TRBV29-1 with TRBJ2-3; 7 positions agree with TRBD2. V shed 6 bases, J shed 4 bases, and the junction held 16 bases outside the gene matches. Germline-derived CDR1 and CDR2 are SQVTM and ANQGSEA. This CDR3 is built from 16 residues.

This clonotype was observed at least ten times. This chain links TRBV29-1 with TRBJ2-1; 11 nucleotides line up with TRBD2. The junction had 3 bases not matched to a gene; V was cut back by 7 bases and J by 4 bases. Germline V gene sequence: CDR1 SQVTM, CDR2 ANQGSEA. This CDR3 has 13 amino acids. The CDR3 sequence: CSARLAGYNEQFF. CDR3 coding DNA: TGCAGCGCACGACTAGCGGGGTACAATGAGCAGTTCTTC.

Sample share makes this clonotype medium-sized (0.01 to 0.1%). This chain joins TRBV7-3 and TRBJ2-6; no clear D gene. Between the trimmed V and J ends, which lost 5 bases and 0 bases, there was a span of 8 bases. The CDR3 runs 15 residues. Germline V gives CDR1 SGHTA, CDR2 FQGTGA. CDR3 sequence (DNA): TGTGCCAGCAGCCCAGGTAACTCTGGGGCCAACGTCCTGACTTTC. Translation: CASSPGNSGANVLTF.

The CDR3 DNA reads as TGTGCCAGCAGGCACCGGACTAGCTTGGCCTACGAGCAGTACTTC. Protein product: CASRHRTSLAYEQYF. This sequence joins TRBV6-5 and TRBJ2-7; TRBD2 agrees at 8 bases. This CDR3 comprises 15 residues. The germline CDR1 and CDR2 sequences are MNHEY and SVGAGI. Trimming at V came to 6 bases and at J to 2 bases, leaving 9 bases not matched to a gene.

The sample holds a few counts of this clonotype. The chain carries TRBV7-2 and TRBJ1-2, with TRBD1 as a possible D gene (6 bases). CDR3 length equals 15 residues. The germline V gene encodes CDR1 SGHTA and CDR2 FQGNSA. Trimming pared 1 base from V and 10 bases from J, leaving 19 bases between. CDR3 DNA: TGTGCCAGCAGCTTAGAAGCCACAGGGTCGGTGGACTACACCTTC. It is translated as CASSLEATGSVDYTF.

This clonotype is deemed medium-sized. The rearrangement links TRBV20-1 to TRBJ1-5; D uncertain. Germline assignment: CDR1 DFQATT and CDR2 SNEGSKA (reference sequence). The CDR3 extends over 14 amino acids. Trimming removed 0 bases at V and 1 base at J, with 7 bases between. The CDR3 DNA reads TGCAGTGCTAGAGATGGAAGGAGCAATCAGCCCCAGCATTTT. Protein product: CSARDGRSNQPQHF.

V is TRBV5-4 and J is TRBJ2-7; perhaps TRBD2 as D (7 bases). With 7 bases removed from V and 0 bases from J, the gap between germline ends came to 14 bases. Germline V CDR1 and CDR2: SGHNT, YYREEE (reference sequence). There are 14 residues in the CDR3. DNA of the CDR3: TGTGCCAGCCATCAAGCGGGACACTCCTACGAGCAGTACTTC. Translated, it gives CASHQAGHSYEQYF.

By share, this clonotype ranks as medium-sized. V gene TRBV5-4 combines with J gene TRBJ2-3; the match to TRBD2 covers 10 bases. The CDR3 runs to 16 residues. Germline V lookup: CDR1 SGHNT, CDR2 YYREEE (reference sequence). The V gene end was trimmed by 2 bases and the J gene end by 3 bases; junction bases not matched to a gene: 6. CDR3 residues: CASSFGVAGGTDTQYF. The CDR3 nucleotides are TGTGCCAGCAGCTTTGGAGTAGCGGGAGGAACAGATACGCAGTATTTT.

This clonotype has only a few counts. The gene calls are TRBV3-1 and TRBJ2-4; the D call may be TRBD1 or TRBD2 (5 bases each). CDR1 is LGHDT, CDR2 YNNKEL, per germline (reference sequence). CDR3 length: 14 amino acids. The V gene lost 7 bases and the J gene lost 7 bases, with 17 bases spanning the gap. The CDR3 region has the DNA TGTGCCAGCAAACCGACCGAAGAGGGGAACATTCAGTACTTC. Translated: CASKPTEEGNIQYF.

This clonotype occurred many times. The V call is TRBV25-1, the J call TRBJ2-1; 9 bases line up with TRBD1. Losses at the gene ends were 4 bases for V and 6 bases for J; bases not matched to a gene: 7. Germline CDR1 MGHDK, CDR2 SYGVNS. CDR3 size: 15 residues. The CDR3 spells CASSVAGTGINEQFF. CDR3 DNA sequence: TGTGCCAGCAGTGTAGCCGGGACAGGGATCAATGAGCAGTTCTTC.

This clonotype rates as medium-sized. V is TRBV20-1 and J is TRBJ2-4, with TRBD2 identical over 11 bases. V dropped 3 bases and J dropped 4; count of bases not matched to a gene: 5. CDR1 and CDR2 (germline): DFQATT, SNEGSKA (reference sequence). The CDR3 loop spans 15 amino acids. The CDR3: CSARETSGVKNIQYF. The CDR3 nucleotides read TGCAGTGCTAGGGAGACTAGCGGGGTTAAAAACATTCAGTACTTC.

The table lists this clonotype with many counts. The V gene is TRBV29-1, the J gene TRBJ1-1, with D tentatively TRBD1 (6 bases). Germline V lookup: CDR1 SQVTM, CDR2 ANQGSEA. The CDR3 is 12 amino acids. V lost 6 bases and J lost 4, with 12 bases in between. The CDR3 nucleotides read TGCAGCGTAGCACAGGGTGCCACTGAAGCTTTCTTT. The encoded protein is CSVAQGATEAFF.

At least ten counts were recorded for this clonotype. J is TRBJ2-3 and V is TRBV20-1; TRBD2 agrees at 7 bases. Germline CDR1 and CDR2: DFQATT and SNEGSKA (reference sequence). CDR3 length: 13 residues. V was pared by 6 bases and J by 2 bases, with 5 bases of the junction left unmatched. CDR3 in DNA: TGCAGTGCCCCGGGACTATACACAGATACGCAGTATTTT. Its protein product is CSAPGLYTDTQYF.

At least ten counts were recorded for this clonotype. The CDR3: CASSSLRGRANEQFF. In nucleotides, the CDR3 is TGTGCCAGCAGCTCCCTGAGGGGGAGGGCCAATGAGCAGTTCTTC. The gene calls are TRBV7-8 and TRBJ2-1; the D gene is possibly TRBD2 (7 bases). The V end lost 4 bases, the J end lost 6 bases, and 16 bases lay between the germline ends. The germline gives CDR1 SGHVS, CDR2 FQNEAQ. The CDR3 has 15 residues.

The chain carries TRBV12-3 or TRBV12-4 and TRBJ2-2; D uncertain. V lost 1 base and J lost 7, with 16 bases in between. The CDR3 runs to 16 residues. The CDR3 region is CASSLERPASVGELFF. CDR3 DNA: TGTGCCAGCAGTTTAGAACGGCCTGCCTCCGTCGGGGAGCTGTTTTTT.

Within the sample, this clonotype is medium-sized. The chain couples TRBV28 to TRBJ1-2; 10 nucleotides line up with TRBD1. V gave up 3 bases and J gave up 2 bases; unmatched junction bases: 6. CDR1 is MDHEN, CDR2 SYDVKM, per germline. There are 16 residues in the CDR3. CDR3 coding DNA: TGTGCCAGCAGTTTCTATAGGACAGGGGGGAACTATGGCTACACCTTC. Encoded protein: CASSFYRTGGNYGYTF.

The J gene is TRBJ2-3, the V gene TRBV28; 10 bases match TRBD2. CDR3 size: 18 residues. The J segment lost 2 bases and the V segment lost 5 bases, leaving 13 bases of the junction unmatched. CDR1 and CDR2 (germline): MDHEN, SYDVKM. DNA of the CDR3: TGTGCCAGCAGTACATCCTACGGGCTAGCGGGAGTCACAGATACGCAGTATTTT. The encoded protein is CASSTSYGLAGVTDTQYF.

This clonotype has just a few counts. The genes are TRBV5-1 and TRBJ1-2, with D tentatively TRBD1 (5 bases). The CDR3 has 14 amino acids. Germline values: CDR1 SGHRS, CDR2 YFSETQ. Trimming stripped 1 base from V and 8 bases from J, with 15 bases between. The CDR3 protein is CASSLSGGTGGYTF. The CDR3 coding sequence is TGCGCCAGCAGCTTGTCCGGGGGGACCGGAGGCTACACCTTC.

The CDR3 coding sequence is TGTGCCAGCGCCCGTAATGAGCAGTTCTTC. Translation: CASARNEQFF. The V call is TRBV7-9, the J call TRBJ2-1; D not certain. Germline V gene lookup returns CDR1 SEHNR and CDR2 FQNEAQ (reference sequence). The CDR3 has 10 residues. Trimming took 8 bases from V and 7 from J, leaving 6 bases between them.

This clonotype qualifies as medium-sized. This chain links TRBV20-1 with TRBJ1-1, with 7 bases lining up with TRBD1. Per the germline V gene, CDR1 is DFQATT and CDR2 is SNEGSKA (reference sequence). J was trimmed by 0 bases and V by 4 bases; bases with no gene match: 2. The CDR3 has 13 residues. The CDR3 nucleotides are TGCAGTGCTAAGACAGGGATGAACACTGAAGCTTTCTTT. Translation: CSAKTGMNTEAFF.